This T cell receptor beta chain was profiled in a study of T-cell reconstitution after alpha-beta-depleted transplantation in children. The V and J ends lost 0 bases and 2 bases respectively, with 20 bases between them. The CDR3 has 18 residues. Germline V lookup: CDR1 SGDLS, CDR2 YYNGEE. TCRbeta library preparation incorporated unique molecular identifiers. A single record per CDR3 protein comes from TCRdb applying MiXCR to the PCR reads. The data contain 450,000 to 600,000 distinct CDR3 sequences, about 17% of them singletons. Source: PBMCs from the stem cell graft donor, taken from the stem cell graft. This clonotype was obtained from a human donor who donated a stem cell graft to a child with acute lymphoblastic leukemia. The chain joins TRBV9 to TRBJ1-2; possibly TRBD1 for D (6 bases). In DNA form, the CDR3 reads TGTGCCAGCAGCGTAGCACCCACGGGGGGCAGCGGAAACTATGGCTACACCTTC. Protein: CASSVAPTGGSGNYGYTF.